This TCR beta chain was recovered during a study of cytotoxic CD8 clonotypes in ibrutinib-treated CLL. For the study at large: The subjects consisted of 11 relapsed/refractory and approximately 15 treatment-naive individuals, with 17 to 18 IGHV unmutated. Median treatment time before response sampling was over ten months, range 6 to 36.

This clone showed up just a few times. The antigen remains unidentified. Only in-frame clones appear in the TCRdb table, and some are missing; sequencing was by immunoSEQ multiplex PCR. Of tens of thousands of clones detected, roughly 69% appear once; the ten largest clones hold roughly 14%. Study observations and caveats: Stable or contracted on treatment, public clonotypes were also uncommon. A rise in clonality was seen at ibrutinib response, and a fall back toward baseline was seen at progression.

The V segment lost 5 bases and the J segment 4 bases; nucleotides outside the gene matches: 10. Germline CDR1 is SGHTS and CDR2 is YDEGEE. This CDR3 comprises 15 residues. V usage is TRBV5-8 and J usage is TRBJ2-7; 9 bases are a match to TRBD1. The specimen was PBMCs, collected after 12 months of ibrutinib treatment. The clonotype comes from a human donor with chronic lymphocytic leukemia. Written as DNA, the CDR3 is TGTGCCAGCAGAGGACGGTGGGACAGGGCATACGAGCAGTACTTC. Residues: CASRGRWDRAYEQYF.